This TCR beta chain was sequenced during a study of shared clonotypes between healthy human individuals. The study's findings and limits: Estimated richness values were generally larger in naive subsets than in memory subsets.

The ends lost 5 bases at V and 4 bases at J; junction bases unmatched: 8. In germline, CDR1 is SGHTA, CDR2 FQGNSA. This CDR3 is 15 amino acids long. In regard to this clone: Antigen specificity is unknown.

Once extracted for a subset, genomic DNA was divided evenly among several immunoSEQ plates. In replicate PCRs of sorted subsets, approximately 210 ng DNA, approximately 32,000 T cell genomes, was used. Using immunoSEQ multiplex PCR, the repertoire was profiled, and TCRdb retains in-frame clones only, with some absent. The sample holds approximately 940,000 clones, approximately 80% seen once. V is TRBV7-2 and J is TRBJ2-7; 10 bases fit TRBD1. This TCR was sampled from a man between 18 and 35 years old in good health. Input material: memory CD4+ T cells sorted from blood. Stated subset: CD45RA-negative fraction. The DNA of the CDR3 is TGTGCCAGCAGCCGCCAGGGGGGACAGGGGTACGAGCAGTACTTC. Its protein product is CASSRQGGQGYEQYF. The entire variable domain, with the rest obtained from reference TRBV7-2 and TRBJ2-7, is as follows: GAGVSQSPSNKVTEKGKDVELRCDPISGHTALYWYRQSLGQGLEFLIYFQGNSAPDKSGLPSDRFSAERTGGSVSTLTIQRTQQEDSAVYLCASSRQGGQGYEQYFGPGTRLTVT.